The following is a TCR beta chain sequence with its context. The record originates from a study of Graves' ophthalmopathy and Graves' hyperthyroidism. The CDR3 runs to 15 residues. Trimming shortened V by 6 bases and J by 2 bases, and 16 bases separated the two germline ends. Amplifying from RNA transcripts, the study obtained TCR beta CDR3 regions. First-round RT-PCR relied on HTBI primers, and a second-round multiplex PCR came next. TCRdb re-analysed the multiplex PCR reads in MiXCR, keeping a single row per CDR3 protein. The repertoire holds 150,000 to 200,000 distinct CDR3 sequences, with 30% to 45% as singletons.

Sequencing input: peripheral blood. This chain connects TRBV12-3 or TRBV12-4 to TRBJ1-1; D perhaps matches TRBD1 (5 bases). The sequence was collected from a woman aged 40 to 49 with Graves' ophthalmopathy. CDR3 in DNA: TGTGCCAGCAGGCCGGCCCGGGGGGAAAACACTGAAGCTTTCTTT. This sequence encodes CASRPARGENTEAFF.